The 28 T cell receptor beta chains in this list originate from one sample, sequenced in a study of blood T cell repertoires in COVID-19. Method: immunoSEQ multiplex PCR; TCRdb's copy keeps in-frame clones and lacks some. In the table there are some 220,000 clones, 80% to 85% of which are singletons. Sequencing was done on a sample of peripheral blood. All receptors come from a woman of 80 years or more with active or convalescent COVID-19.

This CDR3 reads CASSGGDYNEQFF. The CDR3, as DNA: TGTGCCAGCTCCGGCGGGGATTACAATGAGCAGTTCTTC. The chain combines TRBV2 with TRBJ2-1; D perhaps matches TRBD2 (6 bases). Deletions cut 8 bases from V and 4 bases from J, with 12 bases between. Germline V lookup: CDR1 SNHLY, CDR2 FYNNEI. This CDR3 spans 13 amino acids. Variable domain in full (rest from reference TRBV2 and TRBJ2-1): EPEVTQTPSHQVTQMGQEVILRCVPISNHLYFYWYRQILGQKVEFLVSFYNNEISEKSEIFDDQFSVERPDGSNFTLKIRSTKLEDSAMYFCASSGGDYNEQFFGPGTRLTVL.

The V call is TRBV7-2, the J call TRBJ2-5, with 7 bases identical to TRBD2. Germline CDR1 SGHTA, CDR2 FQGNSA. The CDR3 totals 14 residues. V lost 3 bases to trimming and J lost 5 bases; unmatched junction nucleotides: 6. The CDR3 coding sequence is TGTGCCAGCAGCTTTCAACGGGGAGGGGAGACCCAGTACTTC. As protein: CASSFQRGGETQYF.

This chain links TRBV28 with TRBJ2-3; the match to TRBD2 covers 9 bases. Trimming cost V 4 bases and J 1 base; bases outside gene matches: 9. This CDR3 is built from 17 residues. The germline V gene has CDR1 MDHEN and CDR2 SYDVKM. The CDR3 DNA reads TGTGCCAGCAGTTCCCCGGGACTAGCAACACGCACAGATACGCAGTATTTT. Amino acids: CASSSPGLATRTDTQYF.

This rearrangement joins TRBV30 to TRBJ2-5; D is ambiguous. Germline CDR1 GTSNPN, CDR2 SVGIG (reference sequence). This CDR3 comprises 17 residues. Trimming took off 1 base at V and 5 bases at J, with 23 bases between the two ends. The CDR3 spells CAWSGRSSPALTETQYF. CDR3 DNA: TGTGCCTGGAGTGGGCGGAGTAGCCCGGCGCTGACGGAGACCCAGTACTTC.

This clone was picked up a small number of times. This chain uses TRBV9 with TRBJ1-5; D perhaps matches TRBD1 (6 bases). The CDR3 runs 14 residues. CDR1 is SGDLS, CDR2 YYNGEE, per germline. V dropped 4 bases and J dropped 10 bases, with 18 bases sitting between them. The DNA for the CDR3 is TGTGCCAGCAGCCCGGAGGGGGGGAGGGAACCCCAGCATTTT. Translation gives CASSPEGGREPQHF.

This rearrangement joins TRBV30 to TRBJ2-4; D perhaps matches TRBD1 (7 bases). Trimming cost V 3 bases and J 8 bases, with 20 bases left between them. The V gene's germline CDR1 is GTSNPN and CDR2 SVGIG (reference sequence). This CDR3 region has 15 residues. Here the CDR3 reads CAWSLGGGAADIQYF. In nucleotides, the CDR3 is TGTGCCTGGAGCCTAGGGGGCGGGGCGGCGGACATTCAGTACTTC.

V is TRBV3-1 (or the pseudogene TRBV3-2) and J is TRBJ1-6; D is undetermined. The CDR3 covers 14 residues. CDR1 and CDR2 (germline): LGHDT, YNNKEL (reference sequence). Trimming took off 0 bases at V and 8 bases at J, with 8 bases between the two ends. CDR3 protein: CASSQEGRYSPLHF. The CDR3 bases are TGTGCCAGCAGCCAAGAGGGCCGTTATTCACCCCTCCACTTT.

This clone appeared a few times. V usage is TRBV27 and J usage is TRBJ2-2; the match to TRBD1 covers 7 bases. Per germline, CDR1 MNHEY and CDR2 SMNVEV (reference sequence). The CDR3 spans 14 residues. V was clipped by 5 bases and J by 6 bases; unmatched bases: 6. This CDR3 is CASSLIGQAGELFF. In DNA, the CDR3 is TGTGCCAGCAGTCTAATCGGACAGGCCGGGGAGCTGTTTTTT.

V and J are TRBV7-8 and TRBJ2-7; D call uncertain. This CDR3 is built from 15 residues. V shed 1 base and J shed 3 bases, with 13 bases lying between them. Germline CDR1 and CDR2: SGHVS and FQNEAQ. For the CDR3, the DNA is TGTGCCAGCAGCTTAGGGCCCCCCTTTGGCTACGAGCAGTACTTC. As protein: CASSLGPPFGYEQYF.

This clone turned up a few times. The V and J genes are TRBV11-2 and TRBJ1-1; no clear D gene. This CDR3 spans 14 amino acids. Germline assignment: CDR1 SGHAT and CDR2 FQNNGV. The V end was cut by 0 bases, the J end by 5 bases, with 10 bases between. The DNA of the CDR3 is TGTGCCAGCAGCTTAGAGGCGGGTAGGACTGAAGCTTTCTTT. Translating gives CASSLEAGRTEAFF.

This clone was observed a single time. This chain connects TRBV4-3 to TRBJ2-5; maybe TRBD1 (5 bases). With 5 bases removed from V and 0 bases from J, the gap between germline ends came to 7 bases. Germline V lookup: CDR1 LGHNA, CDR2 YSLEER. The CDR3 is made up of 13 amino acids. The CDR3 sequence: CASSRGHQETQYF. CDR3 in DNA: TGCGCCAGCAGCAGGGGCCACCAAGAGACCCAGTACTTC.

The chain recombines TRBV15 with TRBJ2-3; 9 positions match TRBD2. CDR1 and CDR2 (germline): LNHNV, YYDKDF (reference sequence). CDR3 length: 13 amino acids. V lost 9 bases and J lost 6; bases outside the gene matches: 7. The CDR3 protein is CATAGGPRDTQYF. The CDR3 DNA follows: TGTGCCACTGCGGGAGGGCCGCGGGATACGCAGTATTTT.

V gene TRBV20-1 combines with J gene TRBJ2-5, with TRBD2 matching over 11 bases. The CDR3 loop spans 15 amino acids. Looked up from germline, CDR1 is DFQATT and CDR2 is SNEGSKA (reference sequence). J lost 4 bases, V lost 3 bases, and 7 bases had no gene match. For the CDR3, the DNA is TGCAGTGCTAGTTTTAGCGGGAGGGCCACAGAGACCCAGTACTTC. This gives the protein CSASFSGRATETQYF.

The chain links TRBV5-1 to TRBJ2-5, with 14 bases aligning to TRBD2. The CDR3 runs to 13 residues. V trimming: 4 bases; J trimming: 9 bases; junction bases outside the gene matches: 2. The germline gives CDR1 SGHRS, CDR2 YFSETQ. CDR3 coding DNA: TGCGCCAGCAGCCAGACTAGCGGGGGGGCCCAGTACTTC. Its translation is CASSQTSGGAQYF. The full variable domain, completed using reference TRBV5-1 and TRBJ2-5, is KAGVTQTPRYLIKTRGQQVTLSCSPISGHRSVSWYQQTPGQGLQFLFEYFSETQRNKGNFPGRFSGRQFSNSRSEMNVSTLELGDSALYLCASSQTSGGAQYFGPGTRLLVL.

This clone was counted a few times. CDR3 sequence: CASRLTSNQPQHF. In nucleotides, the CDR3 is TGTGCCAGCAGACTAACAAGCAATCAGCCCCAGCATTTT. The rearrangement links TRBV2 to TRBJ1-5; no definite D call. Germline loops: CDR1 SNHLY, CDR2 FYNNEI. CDR3 length: 13 residues. V was cut by 6 bases and J by 1 base, with 7 bases left in between.

The rearrangement links TRBV7-9 to TRBJ2-6; D is possibly TRBD1 (6 bases). The CDR3 has 15 amino acids. The germline CDR1 and CDR2 sequences are SEHNR and FQNEAQ (reference sequence). Trimming pared 4 bases from V and 2 bases from J, leaving 9 bases between. The CDR3 is CASSWGLPGANVLTF. CDR3 nucleotide sequence: TGTGCCAGCAGCTGGGGGCTGCCTGGGGCCAACGTCCTGACTTTC.

The chain carries TRBV28 and TRBJ2-7; D gene ambiguous. Germline V gene data show CDR1 as MDHEN and CDR2 as SYDVKM. CDR3 size: 13 residues. With 2 bases removed from V and 2 bases from J, the gap between germline ends came to 7 bases. In DNA, the CDR3 is TGTGCCAGCAGTTTAAGTCAGACCTACGAGCAGTACTTC. This codes for CASSLSQTYEQYF.

The chain uses TRBV5-1 and TRBJ2-2; TRBD2 matches at 13 bases. CDR3 length: 15 residues. CDR1 SGHRS and CDR2 YFSETQ come from the germline V gene. The J segment lost 5 bases and the V segment lost 4 bases, leaving 2 bases of the junction unmatched. CDR3 sequence: CASSMGLAGTGELFF. In DNA form, the CDR3 reads TGCGCCAGCAGCATGGGACTAGCGGGGACCGGGGAGCTGTTTTTT.

The chain couples TRBV5-6 to TRBJ1-5; no definite D call. CDR3 length equals 14 residues. V gave up 2 bases and J gave up 10 bases, with 16 bases separating them. CDR1 and CDR2 from the germline V gene are SGHDT and YYEEEE. The CDR3 protein is CASSFQEREGPQHF. Written as DNA, the CDR3 is TGTGCCAGCAGCTTCCAAGAAAGGGAGGGTCCCCAGCATTTT.

The sample holds one count of this clone. The V call is TRBV5-1, the J call TRBJ2-4; 10 bases fit TRBD2. There are 19 residues in the CDR3. The germline V gene encodes CDR1 SGHRS and CDR2 YFSETQ. V shed 0 bases and J 2 bases; nucleotides not matched to a gene: 11. The CDR3: CASSLATSGSGVTKNIQYF. DNA for the CDR3: TGCGCCAGCAGCTTGGCGACTAGCGGGTCTGGGGTGACCAAAAACATTCAGTACTTC.

The rearrangement links TRBV6-6 to TRBJ2-7; the D gene is possibly TRBD2 (5 bases). This CDR3 spans 12 amino acids. Per the germline V gene, CDR1 is MNHNY and CDR2 is SVGAGI (reference sequence). Trimming pared 6 bases from V and 3 bases from J, leaving 9 bases between. DNA of the CDR3: TGTGCCAGCAGACTCCGGGACTACGAGCAGTACTTC. Its translation: CASRLRDYEQYF.

V and J are TRBV11-3 and TRBJ2-3; unclear D gene. The germline V and J ends were trimmed by 3 bases and 5 bases, with 6 bases remaining between them. The germline V gene encodes CDR1 SGHNT and CDR2 YENEEA. The CDR3 covers 12 residues. The CDR3 is CASSFSLDTQYF. The CDR3 nucleotides are TGTGCCAGCAGCTTTAGCCTAGATACGCAGTATTTT.

The chain couples TRBV5-1 to TRBJ2-7; 9 positions match TRBD2. J was trimmed by 5 bases and V by 3 bases; bases with no gene match: 6. This CDR3 has 14 residues. Per the germline V gene, CDR1 is SGHRS and CDR2 is YFSETQ. The CDR3 sequence: CASSSGLATHEQYF. DNA of the CDR3: TGCGCCAGCAGCTCGGGACTAGCTACCCACGAGCAGTACTTC.

CDR3 DNA: TGTGCCAGCAGCTCGCCCCTAGCGGGGGCCAAGGGGGCCAATGAGCAGTTCTTC. Amino acids: CASSSPLAGAKGANEQFF. The chain has TRBV5-4 and TRBJ2-1; 10 bases are shared with TRBD2. The length of the CDR3 is 18 residues. CDR1 and CDR2 from the germline V gene are SGHNT and YYREEE (reference sequence). Trimming removed 3 bases from V and 6 bases from J; junction bases left unmatched: 15.

The J gene is TRBJ1-2, the V gene TRBV9; tentative D call: TRBD1 (5 bases). Between the trimmed V and J ends, which lost 4 bases and 6 bases, there was a span of 13 bases. The CDR3 has 13 amino acids. Germline CDR1 and CDR2: SGDLS and YYNGEE. CDR3 loop: CASSPGIENGYTF. CDR3 coding DNA: TGTGCCAGCAGCCCAGGGATAGAGAATGGCTACACCTTC.

This chain connects TRBV6-5 to TRBJ1-2, with D uncertain. This CDR3 comprises 14 residues. Germline V CDR1 and CDR2: MNHEY, SVGAGI. Trimming removed 0 bases at V and 8 bases at J, with 13 bases between. The CDR3 protein is CASSYSNPAAGYTF. In DNA, the CDR3 is TGTGCCAGCAGTTACTCGAACCCCGCGGCGGGCTACACCTTC.

V gene TRBV2 combines with J gene TRBJ2-2; D may be TRBD2 (6 bases). The CDR3 extends over 15 amino acids. Deletions cut 6 bases from V and 4 bases from J, with 15 bases between. Germline V gene lookup returns CDR1 SNHLY and CDR2 FYNNEI. CDR3 region: CASRDWGGATGELFF. The CDR3 DNA sequence: TGTGCCAGCAGGGACTGGGGCGGGGCCACCGGGGAGCTGTTTTTT.

This clone was detected only once. This rearrangement joins TRBV3-1 (or the pseudogene TRBV3-2) to TRBJ1-5; 10 positions match TRBD1. Germline V lookup: CDR1 LGHDT, CDR2 YNNKEL (reference sequence). This CDR3 comprises 19 residues. The junction had 11 bases not matched to a gene; V was cut back by 0 bases and J by 3 bases. The CDR3 DNA reads as TGTGCCAGCAGCCAAGAGGTGTTGTCGGGGACAGGGGACAATCAGCCCCAGCATTTT. Translation gives CASSQEVLSGTGDNQPQHF.